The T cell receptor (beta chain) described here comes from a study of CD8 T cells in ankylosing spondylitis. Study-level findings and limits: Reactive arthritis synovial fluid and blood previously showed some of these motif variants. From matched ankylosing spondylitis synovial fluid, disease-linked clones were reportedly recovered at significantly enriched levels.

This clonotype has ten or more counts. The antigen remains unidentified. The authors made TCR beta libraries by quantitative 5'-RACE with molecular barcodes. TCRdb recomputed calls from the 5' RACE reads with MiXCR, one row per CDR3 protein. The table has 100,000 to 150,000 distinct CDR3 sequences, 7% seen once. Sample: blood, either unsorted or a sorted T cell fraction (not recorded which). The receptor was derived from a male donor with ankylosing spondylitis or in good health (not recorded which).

Here the CDR3 reads CASSFTGASTSYNEQFF. DNA for the CDR3: TGCGCCAGCAGCTTTACAGGGGCGTCAACCTCCTACAATGAGCAGTTCTTC. The gene calls are TRBV5-1 and TRBJ2-1; 7 nucleotides align to TRBD1. This CDR3 has 17 residues. J gave up 0 bases and V 2 bases, and 8 bases lay outside the gene matches. Per germline, CDR1 SGHRS and CDR2 YFSETQ.